The 7 T cell receptor beta chains below were found in one sample sequenced in a study of blood T cell repertoires in COVID-19. Libraries were prepared by immunoSEQ multiplex PCR; TCRdb keeps only in-frame clonotypes and omits some of them. This table has about 16,000 clones, roughly 89% appearing once. The specimen was peripheral blood. The receptor set was obtained from a man in his sixties with acute or convalescent COVID-19.

The rearrangement joins TRBV2 to TRBJ1-6, with 7 bases fitting TRBD1. V was clipped by 6 bases and J by 9 bases; unmatched bases: 8. Germline CDR1 SNHLY, CDR2 FYNNEI. The CDR3 sequence is 14 residues long. The CDR3, as DNA: TGTGCCAGCAGGGGGACAGATAGTAGTTCACCCCTCCACTTT. Translated, it gives CASRGTDSSSPLHF.

This clone was found a few times. This chain uses TRBV2 with TRBJ2-7; tentative D call: TRBD2 (5 bases). Germline CDR1 reads SNHLY; CDR2 reads FYNNEI. The CDR3 extends over 11 amino acids. The V gene lost 8 bases and the J gene lost 10 bases, with 15 bases spanning the gap. CDR3 residues: CASSMEGRQYF. The CDR3 DNA reads as TGTGCCAGCTCCATGGAAGGGAGACAGTACTTC. Complete variable domain (other parts from reference TRBV2 and TRBJ2-7): EPEVTQTPSHQVTQMGQEVILRCVPISNHLYFYWYRQILGQKVEFLVSFYNNEISEKSEIFDDQFSVERPDGSNFTLKIRSTKLEDSAMYFCASSMEGRQYFGPGTRLTVT.

The V gene is TRBV2, the J gene TRBJ2-5, with unresolved D. Germline V gene sequence: CDR1 SNHLY, CDR2 FYNNEI. Deletions cut 9 bases from V and 2 bases from J, with 10 bases between. The CDR3 loop spans 12 amino acids. The CDR3 loop reads CASRDNQETQYF. The CDR3 DNA is TGTGCCAGTAGAGACAATCAAGAGACCCAGTACTTC.

The rearrangement uses TRBV6-5 and TRBJ2-5, with TRBD1 as a possible D gene (6 bases). From germline, CDR1 is MNHEY and CDR2 SVGAGI. The CDR3 extends over 14 amino acids. V was trimmed by 4 bases and J by 2 bases, leaving 11 bases between them. CDR3: CASSLTGTQETQYF. CDR3 sequence (DNA): TGTGCCAGCAGTTTGACAGGAACTCAAGAGACCCAGTACTTC.

This chain links TRBV5-4 with TRBJ1-1; maybe TRBD1 (6 bases). V shed 6 bases and J shed 1 base, with 13 bases lying between them. The CDR3 length is 14 residues. Germline CDR1 reads SGHNT; CDR2 reads YYREEE (reference sequence). The chain's CDR3 is CASTRDRQNTEAFF. The CDR3 DNA reads as TGTGCCAGCACCCGTGACAGGCAGAACACTGAAGCTTTCTTT.

For the CDR3, the DNA is TGTGCCAGCACTACAGGGTCGGGAACTGAAGCTTTCTTT. As protein: CASTTGSGTEAFF. This rearrangement joins TRBV6-5 to TRBJ1-1; D is perhaps TRBD1 (6 bases). The CDR3 is 13 amino acids. Germline V gene data show CDR1 as MNHEY and CDR2 as SVGAGI. V lost 7 bases to trimming and J lost 5 bases, with 14 bases between them.

The V call is TRBV28, the J call TRBJ1-6, with D unclear. From germline, CDR1 is MDHEN and CDR2 SYDVKM. V lost 7 bases and J 10 bases, leaving 11 bases between the germline ends. The CDR3 length is 12 residues. CDR3 residues: CASTTHQSPLHF. The DNA for the CDR3 is TGTGCCAGCACCACTCATCAATCACCCCTCCACTTT.